This T cell receptor beta chain was sequenced during a study of beta chain features in type 1 diabetes. With 5 bases removed from V and 5 bases from J, the gap between germline ends came to 21 bases. The length of the CDR3 is 17 residues. Germline V lookup: CDR1 LNHDA, CDR2 SQIVND (reference sequence). This clone has a handful of counts. The whole isolated RNA underwent reverse transcription, so sequencing captured expressed TCRB transcripts. The protocol was immunoSEQ multiplex PCR, while the TCRdb copy is restricted to in-frame clones and leaves out a portion. The data hold 500,000 to 700,000 clones, with roughly a sixth observed a single time.

This chain joins TRBV19 and TRBJ2-2, with D maybe TRBD1 (6 bases). This TCR was sampled from a man aged 18 to 35 in good health. The material sequenced was naive CD4+ T cells from blood. CDR3 loop: CASSFTPGHPGTGELFF. The CDR3 DNA follows: TGTGCCAGTAGTTTCACTCCGGGACACCCGGGGACCGGGGAGCTGTTTTTT.